This paragraph reports one T cell receptor beta chain. The clone's antigen remains unknown. Base qualities are not at hand, and no much larger clone is one base apart. Library construction relied on the immunoSEQ multiplex PCR assay. In most patients, genomic DNA was isolated using the Qiagen DNeasy Blood and Tissue Kit and sent frozen to Adaptive Biotechnologies for TCR sequencing. For most patients, high-throughput TCR-beta CDR3 sequencing of genomic DNA was performed by Adaptive Biotechnologies. The study's own analysis went as follows. TCR sequencing data were retrieved from Adaptive's ImmunoSEQ software for about 17 patients, whereas a few other patients were processed with MiXCR and VDJtools. To correct CD4 versus CD8 sorting errors, any sequence found in both subsets at a frequency ratio below 5:1 was removed. CDR3 nucleotide sequences shared between donor and recipient were removed because their origin could not be assigned. At least 2-fold expansion over unstimulated cells and a minimum CFSE-low frequency of 0.002% (template counts) or 0.001% (read counts) were required for clones to be classified as alloreactive. Clones were considered mappable if detected in sequenced pre-transplant spleen, lymph node, or MLR CFSE-low populations of the donor or recipient. The cumulative frequency of alloreactive clones was calculated as a percentage of all sequences, weighted by copy number. Here the immuneACCESS table is served through TCRdb, limited to in-frame sequences with V and J called. Missing clones are a known gap in these copies; in checked studies unresolved V genes cover under half, and the rest lacks a known reason. V and J calls and clone size are given by that table; D and trimming were obtained from the DNA. The sample table records 100,000 to 130,000 clones; approximately 86% of these occur just once. The ten largest clones take up around 0.73% of the sample.

This sample was taken from a study of graft-versus-host responses after intestinal transplantation listed by TCRdb under 2021. Study-wide context: The transplants that recipients got were multivisceral, liver-intestinal, or isolated intestinal. Every recipient was given anti-thymocyte globulin induction, followed by roughly 3 years of maintenance tacrolimus and steroids. After intestinal transplantation, graft-versus-host and host-versus-graft alloreactive T cell clones in the graft, circulation and bone marrow were tracked using bulk TCR-beta CDR3 sequencing. Alloreactive clones were identified by sequencing pre-transplant mixed lymphocyte reaction products and comparing these products with unstimulated pre-transplant donor and recipient T cells. Of the roughly 24 intestinal transplant recipients enrolled in the cohort, one of whom was a retransplant, a few patients without pretransplant specimens were excluded. Donor T cell macrochimerism was defined as a peak of at least 4% donor T cells among recipient peripheral blood mononuclear cells. Samples from a few later patients were sequenced in-house on an Illumina MiSeq with MiXCR processing rather than by the commercial service.

The full study reports these points: GvH clones were detected in recipient bone marrow, and some of these GvH clones were observed earlier in ileal mucosa or blood, consistent with an intestinal mucosal origin. Patients with donor T cell macrochimerism had high GvH to HvG T cell clonal ratios in their allografts. Peak levels of circulating GvH clones were associated with declines in HvG clones early after transplant. Conclusions were limited by the relatively low number and heterogeneity of intestinal transplant patients.

Sample time point, as interpreted from the label and publication: cells obtained before transplantation from donor or recipient. CD3+CD4+ and CD3+CD8+ populations were FACS-sorted from unstimulated pre-transplant donor and recipient cells taken from spleen or lymph nodes. The source is a human donor who was the organ donor for an intestinal transplant. The sample consisted of unstimulated CD4+ T cells sorted from spleen or lymph node cells, taken before transplant.

Here is the DNA: TGTGCCAGCAGCTTCGGGAGGGACGAGCAGTACTTC. Its translation reads: CASSFGRDEQYF. The chain is made from TRBV5-4 and TRBJ2-7; 8 bases in the middle match TRBD2. For this chain, trimming is 2 bases at the V end and 5 bases at the J end, and the number of junction bases without a gene match is 0. Reading the germline V gene (reference sequence) gives CDR1 SGHNT and CDR2 YYREEE. The CDR3 holds 12 amino acids from the cysteine to the phenylalanine. Only CDR3 DNA remains: 36 bases, in frame from the first base.